Below are 7 T cell receptor beta chains sequenced from a single sample in a study of blood T cell repertoires in COVID-19. The method was immunoSEQ multiplex PCR; TCRdb's version includes in-frame clones alone and lacks a portion of them. The data show about 200,000 clones, about 79% seen once. Sequences were obtained from peripheral blood. The receptors originated from a man aged 45-60 years with active or convalescent COVID-19.

The chain uses TRBV7-9 and TRBJ2-1; possibly TRBD2 for D (5 bases). This CDR3 spans 16 amino acids. The ends were cut back, 10 bases at V and 2 bases at J, with 21 bases in the middle. CDR1 is SEHNR, CDR2 FQNEAQ, per germline (reference sequence). This chain's CDR3 is CAIIENGVEAYNEQFF. The CDR3 DNA sequence: TGTGCCATCATAGAAAACGGGGTCGAAGCCTACAATGAGCAGTTCTTC.

The chain carries TRBV4-3 and TRBJ2-1; 9 bases align to TRBD2. V was pared by 0 bases and J by 8 bases, with 8 bases of the junction left unmatched. Germline V gene sequence: CDR1 LGHNA, CDR2 YSLEER. This CDR3 is built from 16 residues. The CDR3 sequence is CASSQDLRGGWDEQFF. The CDR3, as DNA: TGCGCCAGCAGCCAAGATCTGCGGGGGGGCTGGGATGAGCAGTTCTTC.

This clone was observed a single time. The V and J genes are TRBV7-2 and TRBJ1-5; D perhaps matches TRBD1 (6 bases). V lost 5 bases and J lost 6, with 17 bases in between. The CDR3 extends over 15 amino acids. The germline V gene encodes CDR1 SGHTA and CDR2 FQGNSA. The CDR3 loop reads CASSPQMGAGQPQHF. CDR3 in DNA: TGTGCCAGCAGCCCTCAGATGGGGGCAGGTCAGCCCCAGCATTTT.

The J gene is TRBJ1-5, the V gene TRBV20-1, with D tentatively TRBD1 (6 bases). The ends were cut back, 3 bases at V and 7 bases at J, with 13 bases in the middle. Per the germline V gene, CDR1 is DFQATT and CDR2 is SNEGSKA (reference sequence). This CDR3 contains 13 residues. The CDR3 here is CSASFRGYQPQHF. The CDR3 coding sequence is TGCAGTGCTAGTTTCAGGGGTTACCAGCCCCAGCATTTT.

The rearrangement uses TRBV18 and TRBJ2-3, with 7 bases that match TRBD2. This CDR3 spans 15 amino acids. Germline V gives CDR1 KGHSH, CDR2 LQKENI. V lost 0 bases to trimming and J lost 4 bases; unmatched junction nucleotides: 4. The CDR3 spells CASSPPSGVADTQYF. The CDR3 nucleotides read TGTGCCAGCTCACCACCCAGCGGGGTAGCAGATACGCAGTATTTT.

This clone was counted a few times. The rearrangement uses TRBV11-2 and TRBJ1-2, with a weak D call TRBD1 (5 bases). Trimming removed 10 bases from V and 5 bases from J, with 14 bases in between. From germline, CDR1 is SGHAT and CDR2 FQNNGV. CDR3 length: 12 residues. CDR3 in DNA: TGTGCCACCGATGACAGCTCTTATGGCTACACCTTC. Translated, it gives CATDDSSYGYTF.

The rearrangement links TRBV7-2 to TRBJ1-1; 9 nucleotides line up with TRBD1. The CDR3 extends over 15 amino acids. The germline CDR1 and CDR2 sequences are SGHTA and FQGNSA. Trimming removed 5 bases from V and 6 bases from J; junction bases left unmatched: 10. The chain's CDR3 is CASSPTHRGHAEAFF. The CDR3 DNA sequence: TGTGCCAGCAGCCCTACTCACAGGGGGCACGCTGAAGCTTTCTTT. The variable domain in full, completed from reference TRBV7-2 and TRBJ1-1, reads GAGVSQSPSNKVTEKGKDVELRCDPISGHTALYWYRQSLGQGLEFLIYFQGNSAPDKSGLPSDRFSAERTGGSVSTLTIQRTQQEDSAVYLCASSPTHRGHAEAFFGQGTRLTVV.